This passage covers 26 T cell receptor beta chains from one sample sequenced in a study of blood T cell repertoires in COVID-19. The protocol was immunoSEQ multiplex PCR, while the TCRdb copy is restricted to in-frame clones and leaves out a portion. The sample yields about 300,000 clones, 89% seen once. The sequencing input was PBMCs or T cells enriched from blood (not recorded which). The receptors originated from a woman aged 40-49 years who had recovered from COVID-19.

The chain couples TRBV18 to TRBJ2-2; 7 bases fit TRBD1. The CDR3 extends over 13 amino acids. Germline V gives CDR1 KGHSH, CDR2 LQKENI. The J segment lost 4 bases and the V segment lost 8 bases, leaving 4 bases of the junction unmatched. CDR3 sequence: CASLRQGTGELFF. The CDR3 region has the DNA TGTGCCAGCCTTCGACAGGGCACCGGGGAGCTGTTTTTT.

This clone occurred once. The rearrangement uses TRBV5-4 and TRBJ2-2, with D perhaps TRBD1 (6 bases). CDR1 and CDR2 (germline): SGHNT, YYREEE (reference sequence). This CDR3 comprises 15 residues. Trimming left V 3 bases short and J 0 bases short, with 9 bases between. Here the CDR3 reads CASSWQGPNTGELFF. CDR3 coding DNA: TGTGCCAGCAGCTGGCAGGGGCCGAACACCGGGGAGCTGTTTTTT.

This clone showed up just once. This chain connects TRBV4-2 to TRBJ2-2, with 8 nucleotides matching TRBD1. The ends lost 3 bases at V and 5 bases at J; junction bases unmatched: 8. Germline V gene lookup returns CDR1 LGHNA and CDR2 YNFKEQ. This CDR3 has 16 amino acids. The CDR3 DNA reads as TGTGCCAGCAGCCACCCGGACAGGGTTGCGACCGGGGAGCTGTTTTTT. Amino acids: CASSHPDRVATGELFF.

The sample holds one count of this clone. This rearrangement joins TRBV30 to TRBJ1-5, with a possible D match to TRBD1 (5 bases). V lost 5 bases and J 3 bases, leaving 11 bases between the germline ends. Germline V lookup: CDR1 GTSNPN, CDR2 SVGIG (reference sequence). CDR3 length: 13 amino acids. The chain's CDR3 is CAWAGGVNQPQHF. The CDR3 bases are TGTGCCTGGGCTGGAGGGGTCAATCAGCCCCAGCATTTT.

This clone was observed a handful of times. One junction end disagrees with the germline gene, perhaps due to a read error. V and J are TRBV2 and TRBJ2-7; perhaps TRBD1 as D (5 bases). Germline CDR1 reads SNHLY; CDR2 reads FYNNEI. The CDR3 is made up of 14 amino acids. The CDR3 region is CASSEGRQGFQAHF. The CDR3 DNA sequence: TGTGCCAGCAGTGAAGGGCGGCAGGGCTTCCAGGCGCACTTC.

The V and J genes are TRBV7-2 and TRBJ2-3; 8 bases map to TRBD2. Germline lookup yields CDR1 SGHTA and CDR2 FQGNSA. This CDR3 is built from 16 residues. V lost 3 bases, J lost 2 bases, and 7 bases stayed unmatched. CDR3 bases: TGTGCCAGCAGCTTTTCTCAGCGGGGGATCACAGATACGCAGTATTTT. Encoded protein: CASSFSQRGITDTQYF.

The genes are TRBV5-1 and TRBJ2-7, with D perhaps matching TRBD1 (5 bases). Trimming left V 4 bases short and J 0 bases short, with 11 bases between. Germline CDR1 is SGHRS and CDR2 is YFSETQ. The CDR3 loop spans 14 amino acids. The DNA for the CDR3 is TGCGCCAGCAGCCGTGACAGTCGCTCCTACGAGCAGTACTTC. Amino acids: CASSRDSRSYEQYF.

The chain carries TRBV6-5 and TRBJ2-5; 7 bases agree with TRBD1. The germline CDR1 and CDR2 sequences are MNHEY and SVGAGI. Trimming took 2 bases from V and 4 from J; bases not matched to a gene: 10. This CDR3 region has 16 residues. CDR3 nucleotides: TGTGCCAGCAGTTACACGGGGACAGTTCCCCCAGAGACCCAGTACTTC. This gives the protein CASSYTGTVPPETQYF.

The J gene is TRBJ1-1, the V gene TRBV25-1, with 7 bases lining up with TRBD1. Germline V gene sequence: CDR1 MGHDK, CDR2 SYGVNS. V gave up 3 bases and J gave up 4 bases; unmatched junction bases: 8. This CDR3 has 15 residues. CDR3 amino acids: CASSESTGDLTEAFF. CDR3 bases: TGTGCCAGCAGTGAGTCAACAGGGGATCTCACTGAAGCTTTCTTT.

CDR3 bases: TGTGCCAGCAGCTCGACAGGGTTCTCCGGGGAGCTGTTTTTT. Protein sequence: CASSSTGFSGELFF. J is TRBJ2-2 and V is TRBV5-4; 7 bases are shared with TRBD1. J lost 6 bases, V lost 3 bases, and 5 bases had no gene match. The germline gives CDR1 SGHNT, CDR2 YYREEE (reference sequence). The CDR3 consists of 14 residues.

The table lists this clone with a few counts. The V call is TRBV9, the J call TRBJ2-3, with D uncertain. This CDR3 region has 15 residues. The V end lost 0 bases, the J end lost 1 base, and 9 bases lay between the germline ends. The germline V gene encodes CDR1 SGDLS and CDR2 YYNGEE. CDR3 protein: CASSVGGSRTDTQYF. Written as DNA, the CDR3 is TGTGCCAGCAGCGTAGGAGGATCTCGCACAGATACGCAGTATTTT.

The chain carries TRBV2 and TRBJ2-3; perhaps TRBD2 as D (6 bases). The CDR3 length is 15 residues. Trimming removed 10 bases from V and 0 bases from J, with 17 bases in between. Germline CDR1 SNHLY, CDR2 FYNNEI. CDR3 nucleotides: TGTGCCACGATCTTAGGCGGGGTTAGCACAGATACGCAGTATTTT. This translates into CATILGGVSTDTQYF.

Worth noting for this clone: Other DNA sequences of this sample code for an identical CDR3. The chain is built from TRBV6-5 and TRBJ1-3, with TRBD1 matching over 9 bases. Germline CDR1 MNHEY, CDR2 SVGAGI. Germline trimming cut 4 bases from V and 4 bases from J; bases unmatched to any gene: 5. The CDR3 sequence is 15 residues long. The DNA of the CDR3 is TGTGCCAGCAGTTGGGACAGGGCCTCGGGAAACACCATATATTTT. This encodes CASSWDRASGNTIYF.

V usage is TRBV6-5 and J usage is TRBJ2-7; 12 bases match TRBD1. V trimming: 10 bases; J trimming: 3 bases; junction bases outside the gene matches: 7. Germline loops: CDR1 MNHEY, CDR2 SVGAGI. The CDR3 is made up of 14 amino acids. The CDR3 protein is CATSGQGADYEQYF. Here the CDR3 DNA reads TGTGCCACCTCGGGACAGGGGGCAGACTACGAGCAGTACTTC.

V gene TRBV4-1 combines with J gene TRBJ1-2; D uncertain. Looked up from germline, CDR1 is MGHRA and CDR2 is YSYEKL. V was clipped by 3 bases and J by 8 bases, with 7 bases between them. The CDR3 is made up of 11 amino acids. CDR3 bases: TGCGCCAGCAGCCATTCTTTCGGCTACACCTTC. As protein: CASSHSFGYTF.

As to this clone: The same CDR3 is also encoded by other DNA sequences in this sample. The CDR3: CSASGAGSTDTQYF. The CDR3 coding sequence is TGCAGTGCTAGTGGAGCGGGAAGCACAGATACGCAGTATTTT. The chain is built from TRBV20-1 and TRBJ2-3; 7 bases fit TRBD2. J was trimmed by 0 bases and V by 3 bases; bases with no gene match: 3. Germline V gives CDR1 DFQATT, CDR2 SNEGSKA (reference sequence). The length of the CDR3 is 14 residues.

Here the CDR3 reads CASSFTQGTEAFF. The CDR3 DNA is TGTGCCAGCAGCTTTACACAGGGAACTGAAGCTTTCTTT. The chain links TRBV7-2 to TRBJ1-1, with D perhaps matching TRBD1 (6 bases). V was cut by 3 bases and J by 5 bases, with 10 bases left in between. The germline V gene encodes CDR1 SGHTA and CDR2 FQGNSA. This CDR3 spans 13 amino acids.

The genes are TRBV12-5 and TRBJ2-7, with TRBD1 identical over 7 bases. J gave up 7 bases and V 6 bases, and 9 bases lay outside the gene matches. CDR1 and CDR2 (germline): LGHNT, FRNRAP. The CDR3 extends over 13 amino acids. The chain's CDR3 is CASGAQGLLEQYF. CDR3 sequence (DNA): TGTGCTAGTGGGGCACAGGGGTTGTTGGAGCAGTACTTC.

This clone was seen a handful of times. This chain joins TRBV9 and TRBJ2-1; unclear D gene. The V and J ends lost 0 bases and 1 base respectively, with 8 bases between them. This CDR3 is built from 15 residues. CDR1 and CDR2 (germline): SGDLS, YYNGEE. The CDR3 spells CASSVGGRSYNEQFF. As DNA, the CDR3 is TGTGCCAGCAGCGTAGGCGGCAGATCCTACAATGAGCAGTTCTTC.

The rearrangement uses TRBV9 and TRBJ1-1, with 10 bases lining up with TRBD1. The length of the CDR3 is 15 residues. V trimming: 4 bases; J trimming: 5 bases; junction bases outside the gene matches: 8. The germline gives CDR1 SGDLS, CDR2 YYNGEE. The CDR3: CASSNRDRGYTEAFF. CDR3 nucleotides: TGTGCCAGCAGCAACCGGGACAGGGGATATACTGAAGCTTTCTTT.

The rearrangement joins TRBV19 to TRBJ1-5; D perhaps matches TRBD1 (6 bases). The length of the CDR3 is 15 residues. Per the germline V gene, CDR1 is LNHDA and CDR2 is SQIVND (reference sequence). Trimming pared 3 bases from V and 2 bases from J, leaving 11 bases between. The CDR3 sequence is CASSITGLGNQPQHF. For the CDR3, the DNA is TGTGCCAGTAGTATTACAGGGCTTGGCAATCAGCCCCAGCATTTT.

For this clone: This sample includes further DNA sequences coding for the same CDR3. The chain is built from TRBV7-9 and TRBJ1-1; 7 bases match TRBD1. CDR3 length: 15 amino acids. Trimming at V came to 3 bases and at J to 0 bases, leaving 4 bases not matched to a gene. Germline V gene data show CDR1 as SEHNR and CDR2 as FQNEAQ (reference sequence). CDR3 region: CASSLLGQMNTEAFF. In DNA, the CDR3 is TGTGCCAGCAGCTTGTTGGGACAGATGAACACTGAAGCTTTCTTT.

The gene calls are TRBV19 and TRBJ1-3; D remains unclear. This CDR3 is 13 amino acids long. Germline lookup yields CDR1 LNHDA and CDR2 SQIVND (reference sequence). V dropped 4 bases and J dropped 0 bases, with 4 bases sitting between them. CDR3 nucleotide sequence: TGTGCCAGTAGTACTTACTCTGGAAACACCATATATTTT. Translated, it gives CASSTYSGNTIYF.

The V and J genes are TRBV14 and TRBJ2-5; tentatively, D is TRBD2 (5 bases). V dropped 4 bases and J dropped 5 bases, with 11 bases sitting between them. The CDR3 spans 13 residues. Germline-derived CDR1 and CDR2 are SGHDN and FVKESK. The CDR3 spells CASSPDGGETQYF. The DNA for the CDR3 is TGTGCCAGCAGCCCAGACGGCGGGGAGACCCAGTACTTC.

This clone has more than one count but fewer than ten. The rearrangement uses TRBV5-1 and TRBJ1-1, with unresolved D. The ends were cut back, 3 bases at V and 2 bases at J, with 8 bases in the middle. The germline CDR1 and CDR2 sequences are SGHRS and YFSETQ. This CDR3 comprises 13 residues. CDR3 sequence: CASSSTDNTEAFF. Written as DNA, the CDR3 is TGCGCCAGCAGCTCCACAGATAACACTGAAGCTTTCTTT.

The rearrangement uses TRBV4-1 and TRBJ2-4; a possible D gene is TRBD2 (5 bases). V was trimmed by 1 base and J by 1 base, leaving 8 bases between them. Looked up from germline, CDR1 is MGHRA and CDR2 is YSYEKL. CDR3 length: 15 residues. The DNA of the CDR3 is TGCGCCAGCAGCCAAGCCAGAGGGGCCAAAAACATTCAGTACTTC. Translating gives CASSQARGAKNIQYF.